These 3 T cell receptor beta chains share one sample of origin, sequenced in a study of molecular identifiers for immune sequencing clone quantification. From the PCR reads, TCRdb called clonotypes with MiXCR, one entry per CDR3 protein. Of some 320,000 distinct CDR3 sequences listed, around 21% are singletons. Sequencing was done on a sample of naive CD8+ T cells from blood, with Jurkat cell RNA spiked in. Subset of the sample: FACS-sorted CD8+CD4-CCR7+CD45RA+ naive T cells. Receptors were obtained from a human donor in good health. Some libraries in this study had Jurkat cell RNA spiked in.

Notes on this clonotype: Without the conserved terminal phenylalanine or tryptophan, this CDR3 likely stems from a read error. The V gene is TRBV3-1, the J gene TRBJ2-1; tentative D call: TRBD1 (6 bases). Looked up from germline, CDR1 is LGHDT and CDR2 is YNNKEL (reference sequence). The length of the CDR3 is 15 residues. Trimming removed 1 base from V and 5 bases from J, with 12 bases in between. The CDR3 DNA reads as TGTGCCAGCAGCCAAGTCAGGGGCAGGGACAATGAGCAGTTCCTC. Translation: CASSQVRGRDNEQFL.

A note on this clonotype: One base away lies a much larger clone, so this may be a sequencing read error. The chain carries TRBV4-1 and TRBJ2-3, with D unresolved. V dropped 3 bases and J dropped 3 bases, with 16 bases sitting between them. Germline CDR1 and CDR2: MGHRA and YSYEKL. The CDR3 is made up of 16 amino acids. CDR3 residues: CASSHETSSSTDTQYF. In DNA, the CDR3 is TGCGCCAGCAGCCATGAGACTTCGTCTTCGACAGATACGCAGTATTTT.

This clonotype was detected ten times or more. The V call is TRBV27, the J call TRBJ1-1; D perhaps matches TRBD1 (6 bases). Germline V gives CDR1 MNHEY, CDR2 SMNVEV (reference sequence). The CDR3 spans 17 residues. Trimming cost V 7 bases and J 1 base, with 22 bases left between them. The CDR3 protein is CASTSFLGGPSNTEAFF. CDR3 in DNA: TGTGCCAGCACAAGTTTTTTGGGGGGGCCATCGAACACTGAAGCTTTCTTT.